The 23 T cell receptor beta chains in this list originate from one sample, sequenced in a study of blood T cells in healthy people across ages. A second roughly 7 to 12 cycle PCR used barcoded and J-beta primers. Each CDR3 protein is one row after TCRdb ran MiXCR on the 5' RACE reads. The sample consists of more than 1,000,000 distinct CDR3 sequences, approximately 25% of them appearing once. These data also formed part of another study, on T cells of mothers and their children.

The sample comprised blood. All receptors come from a girl aged 2 to 9 in good health.

This clonotype was seen only a few times. This rearrangement joins TRBV4-1 to TRBJ2-7, with TRBD2 identical over 9 bases. The DNA end is more similar to TRBJ2-5, so the J call may be wrong. The germline CDR1 and CDR2 sequences are MGHRA and YSYEKL. The CDR3 has 16 amino acids. The DNA of the CDR3 is TGCGCCAGCAGCCCCCGGATTAGCGGGGGAGGGGAGACCCAGTACTTC. This translates into CASSPRISGGGETQYF.

The rearrangement joins TRBV9 to TRBJ2-3, with 8 nucleotides matching TRBD1. Trimming took 1 base from V and 2 from J; bases not matched to a gene: 3. The CDR3 covers 15 residues. The V gene's germline CDR1 is SGDLS and CDR2 YYNGEE. DNA for the CDR3: TGTGCCAGCAGCGTACCGGACAGGGCCACAGATACGCAGTATTTT. Protein: CASSVPDRATDTQYF.

This chain uses TRBV20-1 with TRBJ2-1; D uncertain. The CDR3 runs to 11 residues. The ends were cut back, 1 base at V and 7 bases at J, with 5 bases in the middle. Germline-derived CDR1 and CDR2 are DFQATT and SNEGSKA (reference sequence). The DNA for the CDR3 is TGCAGTGCTAGAGTTGCTAATGAGCAGTTCTTC. Encoded protein: CSARVANEQFF.

This clonotype was observed a handful of times. The rearrangement links TRBV12-3 or TRBV12-4 to TRBJ2-5; D possibly corresponds to TRBD1 (6 bases). This CDR3 comprises 14 residues. Deletions cut 3 bases from V and 11 bases from J, with 19 bases between. The CDR3 region is CASSFRPGVTKQYF. The CDR3 nucleotides are TGTGCCAGCAGTTTTAGGCCAGGGGTAACGAAGCAGTACTTC.

This rearrangement joins TRBV2 to TRBJ1-6, with D possibly TRBD1 on 6 matching bases. V was shortened by 6 bases and J by 7 bases, with 10 bases between the two germline ends. The CDR3 totals 13 residues. In germline, CDR1 is SNHLY, CDR2 FYNNEI. CDR3 loop: CASSDRFNSPLHF. The DNA for the CDR3 is TGTGCCAGCAGCGACAGGTTCAATTCACCCCTCCACTTT.

The gene calls are TRBV29-1 and TRBJ1-2, with D possibly being TRBD1 (5 bases). Germline V gives CDR1 SQVTM, CDR2 ANQGSEA. Trimming stripped 5 bases from V and 4 bases from J, with 14 bases between. This CDR3 comprises 13 residues. The CDR3 is CSVKQGLSYGYTF. DNA for the CDR3: TGCAGCGTTAAGCAGGGCCTCAGCTATGGCTACACCTTC.

The chain carries TRBV20-1 and TRBJ2-5, with 7 bases matching TRBD1. The V gene end was trimmed by 6 bases and the J gene end by 1 base; junction bases not matched to a gene: 8. The CDR3 sequence is 14 residues long. Looked up from germline, CDR1 is DFQATT and CDR2 is SNEGSKA (reference sequence). CDR3 protein: CSANRGSGQETQYF. The CDR3 DNA sequence: TGCAGTGCCAACAGGGGATCGGGCCAAGAGACCCAGTACTTC.

This clonotype was observed a handful of times. This rearrangement joins TRBV4-2 to TRBJ2-1; tentatively, D is TRBD2 (5 bases). The CDR3 loop spans 16 amino acids. V lost 3 bases to trimming and J lost 5 bases, with 17 bases between them. Germline values: CDR1 LGHNA, CDR2 YNFKEQ. The CDR3 nucleotides are TGTGCCAGCAGCCATGGGTCCGCTCGGGATAACAATGAGCAGTTCTTC. Amino acid sequence: CASSHGSARDNNEQFF.

The chain joins TRBV24-1 to TRBJ1-1, with 10 positions matching TRBD1. V shed 5 bases and J 10 bases; nucleotides not matched to a gene: 6. In germline, CDR1 is KGHDR, CDR2 SFDVKD. This CDR3 region has 13 residues. CDR3 bases: TGTGCCACCAGTGGGGGACAGGGGTTACGAGCTTTCTTT. Protein: CATSGGQGLRAFF.

This clonotype was detected many times. This chain uses TRBV7-9 with TRBJ1-4; 7 nucleotides align to TRBD1. This CDR3 has 14 residues. Looked up from germline, CDR1 is SEHNR and CDR2 is FQNEAQ (reference sequence). The V segment lost 5 bases and the J segment 6 bases; nucleotides outside the gene matches: 6. The DNA for the CDR3 is TGTGCCAGCAGCGAGGGGACAGTATATGAAAAACTGTTTTTT. It encodes CASSEGTVYEKLFF.

This chain connects TRBV9 to TRBJ2-1, with 9 bases lining up with TRBD1. The CDR3 totals 22 residues. J gave up 3 bases and V 0 bases, and 22 bases lay outside the gene matches. CDR1 SGDLS and CDR2 YYNGEE come from the germline V gene. The CDR3 bases are TGTGCCAGCAGCGTAGCCCCGACAGGGGGGTTGATAGGTTGGGGATACTACAATGAGCAGTTCTTC. It translates to CASSVAPTGGLIGWGYYNEQFF.

This clonotype appeared a few times. This chain joins TRBV20-1 and TRBJ1-6; the D gene is possibly TRBD1 (5 bases). Germline assignment: CDR1 DFQATT and CDR2 SNEGSKA (reference sequence). V lost 0 bases and J lost 12, with 18 bases in between. This CDR3 is built from 15 residues. CDR3 DNA: TGCAGTGCTAGAGAGTTACGGAGGCCCCAGGGACCCCTCCACTTT. This gives the protein CSARELRRPQGPLHF.

The J gene is TRBJ1-2, the V gene TRBV9; TRBD1 is a possible D gene (6 bases). The length of the CDR3 is 12 residues. V was shortened by 7 bases and J by 6 bases, with 13 bases between the two germline ends. Per germline, CDR1 SGDLS and CDR2 YYNGEE. CDR3 loop: CASSTGSHGYTF. CDR3 nucleotide sequence: TGTGCCAGCTCGACAGGTTCGCATGGCTACACCTTC.

The rearrangement links TRBV6-2 or TRBV6-3 to TRBJ2-1; D uncertain. This CDR3 region has 16 residues. V dropped 5 bases and J dropped 0 bases, with 14 bases sitting between them. The germline gives CDR1 MNHEY, CDR2 SVGEGT. CDR3 coding DNA: TGTGCCAGCAGTGTAGCAGACTCAAGCTCCTACAATGAGCAGTTCTTC. Its translation is CASSVADSSSYNEQFF.

The chain carries TRBV29-1 and TRBJ2-1; 9 bases fit TRBD1. Per the germline V gene, CDR1 is SQVTM and CDR2 is ANQGSEA. The CDR3 length is 18 residues. V was pared by 6 bases and J by 1 base, with 16 bases of the junction left unmatched. The CDR3 reads CSVGPGQGRVKSYNEQFF. The CDR3, as DNA: TGCAGCGTGGGGCCGGGACAGGGAAGGGTAAAATCCTACAATGAGCAGTTCTTC.

The chain combines TRBV27 with TRBJ1-1, with TRBD1 matching over 9 bases. With 4 bases clipped from V and 6 bases from J, the junction kept 3 bases outside the gene matches. CDR3 length equals 13 residues. CDR1 MNHEY and CDR2 SMNVEV come from the germline V gene (reference sequence). CDR3 in DNA: TGTGCCAGCAGTTCACAGGGGGCTGCTGAAGCTTTCTTT. Encoded protein: CASSSQGAAEAFF.

The chain is built from TRBV29-1 and TRBJ2-3; 9 bases fit TRBD2. This CDR3 is 14 amino acids long. From germline, CDR1 is SQVTM and CDR2 ANQGSEA. The junction had 6 bases not matched to a gene; V was cut back by 4 bases and J by 4 bases. As DNA, the CDR3 is TGCAGCGTTGGAGATAGCGGGAGAGCAGATACGCAGTATTTT. Translation: CSVGDSGRADTQYF.

This clonotype has just a few counts. V and J are TRBV20-1 and TRBJ2-2, with a possible D match to TRBD2 (6 bases). Germline V gene sequence: CDR1 DFQATT, CDR2 SNEGSKA (reference sequence). Trimming removed 6 bases from V and 4 bases from J, with 18 bases in between. This CDR3 has 15 amino acids. CDR3 sequence reads: CSAAKGGIGTGELFF. CDR3 nucleotides: TGCAGTGCGGCTAAAGGAGGGATAGGCACCGGGGAGCTGTTTTTT.

This clonotype showed up just a few times. The chain is built from TRBV3-1 and TRBJ2-5; D may be TRBD1 or TRBD2 (6 bases each). The CDR3 is 16 amino acids. CDR1 and CDR2 from the germline V gene are LGHDT and YNNKEL (reference sequence). Trimming shortened V by 4 bases and J by 5 bases, and 20 bases separated the two germline ends. CDR3 in DNA: TGTGCCAGCAGCCTTTCCCCTAGGGGGGCCGGGGAGACCCAGTACTTC. Its protein product is CASSLSPRGAGETQYF.

The sample holds a few counts of this clonotype. The chain carries TRBV20-1 and TRBJ2-5, with TRBD2 matching 13 bases. The end of the DNA fits TRBJ2-1 better, so the J call may be wrong. The CDR3 consists of 15 residues. Germline CDR1 reads DFQATT; CDR2 reads SNEGSKA (reference sequence). The CDR3: CSARLAGGGYNEQFF. The CDR3 bases are TGCAGTGCGAGACTAGCGGGGGGTGGTTACAATGAGCAGTTCTTC.

The rearrangement joins TRBV20-1 to TRBJ2-5, with D possibly being TRBD2 (5 bases). The V end lost 2 bases, the J end lost 9 bases, and 13 bases lay between the germline ends. The CDR3 spans 12 residues. Germline values: CDR1 DFQATT, CDR2 SNEGSKA (reference sequence). The CDR3 DNA reads TGCAGTGCTAGACTACCGGGGATGGCCCAGTACTTC. Amino acids: CSARLPGMAQYF.

The V call is TRBV6-1, the J call TRBJ2-5; 7 bases line up with TRBD2. The end of the DNA aligns better with TRBJ2-1, so the J call may be wrong. Germline assignment: CDR1 MNHNS and CDR2 SASEGT. This CDR3 comprises 17 residues. The CDR3 DNA is TGTGCCAGCCCACCAGAGTTAGGGAGGGCCTCGGTTGATGAGCAGTTCTTC. It yields the protein CASPPELGRASVDEQFF.

The chain couples TRBV7-2 to TRBJ1-5; tentative D call: TRBD1 (5 bases). V was pared by 7 bases and J by 5 bases, with 12 bases between. Per the germline V gene, CDR1 is SGHTA and CDR2 is FQGNSA. CDR3 length: 13 amino acids. CDR3: CASKRGVHQPQHF. The DNA for the CDR3 is TGTGCCAGCAAAAGGGGAGTACATCAGCCCCAGCATTTT.